Shown below are 5 T cell receptor beta chains from a single sample sequenced in a study of CD8+CD57+ T cells in acquired aplastic anemia. Those patients picked for sequencing had displayed CD8+CD57+ cell expansion on flow cytometry. The template for TCR beta VDJ and CDR3 sequence profiling was genomic DNA. Via MiXCR, TCRdb re-called the reads, giving one row per CDR3 protein. The sample shows 200,000 to 300,000 distinct CDR3 sequences, 65% to 90% of them seen only once. The sample comprised sorted CD4+, CD8+, or CD8+CD57+ T cells (not recorded which) from PBMCs. Receptors were obtained from a human donor with aplastic anemia.

The V call is TRBV7-9, the J call TRBJ1-1, with D unclear. CDR1 is SEHNR, CDR2 FQNEAQ, per germline (reference sequence). V was shortened by 2 bases and J by 11 bases, with 24 bases between the two germline ends. The CDR3 covers 16 residues. The CDR3 DNA reads TGTGCCAGCAGCTTAACCGCGCGGTTAAGCTCCTACAATGCTTTCTTT. Translated: CASSLTARLSSYNAFF.

This clonotype was detected many times. DNA of the CDR3: TGTAGCAGCGTGGCGGGAGGTCCCGATACGCAGTATTTT. It is translated as CSSVAGGPDTQYF. V and J are TRBV2 and TRBJ2-3, with 8 bases fitting TRBD2. This CDR3 has 13 amino acids. Germline CDR1 reads SNHLY; CDR2 reads FYNNEI.

About this clonotype itself: One end of the junction is discordant with germline, which a read error may explain. V and J are TRBV7-9 and TRBJ2-7, with D hard to call. The CDR3 sequence is 14 residues long. CDR1 and CDR2 (germline): SEHNR, FQNEAQ (reference sequence). CDR3 bases: TGTGCCACCAGCTTTCGAGGAAGAGCCTACGAGCAGTACTTC. Amino acids: CATSFRGRAYEQYF.

This chain joins TRBV7-9 and TRBJ2-2; tentatively, D is TRBD2 (6 bases). This CDR3 has 15 amino acids. Germline values: CDR1 SEHNR, CDR2 FQNEAQ (reference sequence). Trimming took off 6 bases at V and 17 bases at J, with 28 bases between the two ends. The CDR3 here is CASSDGGIKEQFFFF. Here the CDR3 DNA reads TGTGCCAGCAGTGATGGGGGGATCAAGGAGCAGTTCTTCTTTTTT.

The table lists this clonotype with a few counts. This rearrangement joins TRBV9 to TRBJ2-5; TRBD2 agrees at 11 bases. The ends lost 2 bases at V and 5 bases at J; junction bases unmatched: 5. In germline, CDR1 is SGDLS, CDR2 YYNGEE. The CDR3 is 15 amino acids. The CDR3 is CASSVGTSGWETQYF. The CDR3 DNA sequence: TGTGCCAGCAGCGTCGGGACTAGCGGTTGGGAGACCCAGTACTTC.